These T cell receptor beta chains were read from a single sample in a study of T cells after yellow fever vaccination. From the 5' RACE reads, TCRdb called clonotypes with MiXCR, one entry per CDR3 protein. Among under 300,000 distinct CDR3 sequences, 6.9% were seen once, and the ten largest hold approximately 0.85%. Sample: CD4+ T cells sorted from PBMCs, taken 15 days after the yellow fever booster vaccination. The receptors stem from a man between 25 and 39 years old who received the YFV17D yellow fever vaccine. CDR3s include the opening cysteine and the closing phenylalanine or tryptophan. Each record gives: J gene, D gene, clone size, CDR3 length, V gene, CDR3 DNA, CDR3 protein. A D gene is named only where the DNA matches it firmly. Clone size is given for some rows only: seen once, a few or many times, or a class if the clone is expanded.

j_call: TRBJ1-1
d_call: NA
clone_size: NA
cdr3_length: 13
v_call: TRBV14
cdr3_nt: TGTGCCAGCGTTCCACAGCTGAACACTGAAGCTTTCTTT
cdr3_aa: CASVPQLNTEAFF

j_call: TRBJ1-4
d_call: NA
clone_size: many
cdr3_length: 11
v_call: TRBV6-2/TRBV6-3
cdr3_nt: TGTGCCAGCAGTTACGCCGAAAAACTGTTTTTT
cdr3_aa: CASSYAEKLFF

j_call: TRBJ2-1
d_call: TRBD2
clone_size: NA
cdr3_length: 16
v_call: TRBV14
cdr3_nt: TGTGCCAGCAGCCAATCCGGGACTAGCGTGTACAATGAGCAGTTCTTC
cdr3_aa: CASSQSGTSVYNEQFF

j_call: TRBJ2-3
d_call: NA
clone_size: few
cdr3_length: 11
v_call: TRBV20-1
cdr3_nt: TGCAGTGCTCCACGATCAGATACGCAGTATTTT
cdr3_aa: CSAPRSDTQYF

j_call: TRBJ2-1
d_call: NA
clone_size: few
cdr3_length: 15
v_call: TRBV6-2/TRBV6-3
cdr3_nt: TGTGCCAGCAGCCCGAGGGGGGCGGTCAACAATGAGCAGTTCTTC
cdr3_aa: CASSPRGAVNNEQFF

j_call: TRBJ2-1
d_call: NA
clone_size: few
cdr3_length: 14
v_call: TRBV20-1
cdr3_nt: TGCAGTACAACGAGGAGGGCCCGGCACAATGAGCAGTTCTTC
cdr3_aa: CSTTRRARHNEQFF

j_call: TRBJ2-7
d_call: NA
clone_size: few
cdr3_length: 11
v_call: TRBV29-1
cdr3_nt: TGCAGCGTAGGACAAGGGAGCGAGCAGTACTTC
cdr3_aa: CSVGQGSEQYF

j_call: TRBJ1-5
d_call: NA
clone_size: NA
cdr3_length: 14
v_call: TRBV18
cdr3_nt: TGTGCCAGCTCAGCAGGTAGCCTAAATCAGCCCCAGCATTTT
cdr3_aa: CASSAGSLNQPQHF

j_call: TRBJ2-7
d_call: TRBD2
clone_size: many
cdr3_length: 15
v_call: TRBV6-5
cdr3_nt: TGTGCCAGCAGTTCCCTGACTAGCGGGATTGATGAGCAGTACTTC
cdr3_aa: CASSSLTSGIDEQYF

j_call: TRBJ2-2
d_call: NA
clone_size: few
cdr3_length: 12
v_call: TRBV12-3/TRBV12-4
cdr3_nt: TGTGCCAGCAGCGCCTTACAGGGTGGGCTGTTTTTT
cdr3_aa: CASSALQGGLFF

j_call: TRBJ2-7
d_call: TRBD2
clone_size: many
cdr3_length: 16
v_call: TRBV6-5
cdr3_nt: TGTGCCAGCAGTTACTCGAGGCTAGCGGGCCAGGGTGAGCAGTACTTC
cdr3_aa: CASSYSRLAGQGEQYF

j_call: TRBJ2-1
d_call: TRBD2
clone_size: few
cdr3_length: 17
v_call: TRBV7-8
cdr3_nt: TGTGCCAGCAGCCGGACTAGCGGGAGTAGCTCCTACAATGAGCAGTTCTTC
cdr3_aa: CASSRTSGSSSYNEQFF

j_call: TRBJ2-3
d_call: TRBD2
clone_size: few
cdr3_length: 15
v_call: TRBV7-2
cdr3_nt: TGTGCCAGCAGCTTAGTGGGCGGGAGGACAGATACGCAGTATTTT
cdr3_aa: CASSLVGGRTDTQYF

j_call: TRBJ2-7
d_call: TRBD2
clone_size: few
cdr3_length: 12
v_call: TRBV14
cdr3_nt: TGTGCCAGCAGCCAATATGCGGGAGGGCAGTACTTC
cdr3_aa: CASSQYAGGQYF

j_call: TRBJ2-5
d_call: NA
clone_size: many
cdr3_length: 13
v_call: TRBV20-1
cdr3_nt: TGCAGTGCCCCCGTTCAGTTTGGAGAGACCCAGTACTTC
cdr3_aa: CSAPVQFGETQYF

j_call: TRBJ2-7
d_call: NA
clone_size: many
cdr3_length: 12
v_call: TRBV29-1
cdr3_nt: TGCAGCTTGGGATCACCCGCGAACGAGCAGTACTTC
cdr3_aa: CSLGSPANEQYF

j_call: TRBJ2-1
d_call: TRBD1
clone_size: few
cdr3_length: 15
v_call: TRBV14
cdr3_nt: TGTGCCAGCAAACCGGCGACAGGGGGGAAAAATGAGCAGTTCTTC
cdr3_aa: CASKPATGGKNEQFF

j_call: TRBJ1-5
d_call: NA
clone_size: many
cdr3_length: 15
v_call: TRBV4-3
cdr3_nt: TGCGCCAGCAGCCAAGAACGGGGGCTGGATCAGCCCCAGCATTTT
cdr3_aa: CASSQERGLDQPQHF

j_call: TRBJ2-5
d_call: TRBD1
clone_size: many
cdr3_length: 13
v_call: TRBV5-1
cdr3_nt: TGCGCCAGCAGCTACAGGGGGCAGGAGACCCAGTACTTC
cdr3_aa: CASSYRGQETQYF

j_call: TRBJ2-3
d_call: TRBD1
clone_size: NA
cdr3_length: 15
v_call: TRBV7-2
cdr3_nt: TGTGCCAGCAGGCCACCGGGACAGAGCACAGATACGCAGTATTTT
cdr3_aa: CASRPPGQSTDTQYF

j_call: TRBJ2-3
d_call: TRBD1
clone_size: few
cdr3_length: 17
v_call: TRBV5-1
cdr3_nt: TGCGCCAGCAGTTGGACCGGGACAGGGGTTTTCACAGATACGCAGTATTTT
cdr3_aa: CASSWTGTGVFTDTQYF

j_call: TRBJ2-1
d_call: TRBD2
clone_size: NA
cdr3_length: 14
v_call: TRBV2
cdr3_nt: TGTGCCAGCAGTGAATCCCTAGCGGGACGGGAGCAGTTCTTC
cdr3_aa: CASSESLAGREQFF

j_call: TRBJ1-5
d_call: NA
clone_size: many
cdr3_length: 15
v_call: TRBV11-2
cdr3_nt: TGTGCCAGCAGCTTAGGGGGGACGGTTAATCAGCCCCAGCATTTT
cdr3_aa: CASSLGGTVNQPQHF

j_call: TRBJ2-5
d_call: NA
clone_size: NA
cdr3_length: 18
v_call: TRBV21-1
cdr3_nt: TGTGCCAGCAGCAAAGCCATGGTAAACAGGGGGTACCAAGAGACCCAGTACTTC
cdr3_aa: CASSKAMVNRGYQETQYF

j_call: TRBJ2-1
d_call: TRBD2
clone_size: once
cdr3_length: 13
v_call: TRBV4-2
cdr3_nt: TGTGCCAGCAGGACTAGCGGGAGTAATGAGCAGTTCTTC
cdr3_aa: CASRTSGSNEQFF

j_call: TRBJ2-3
d_call: NA
clone_size: NA
cdr3_length: 15
v_call: TRBV7-9
cdr3_nt: TGTGCCAGCAGCTTAGTCGGGGCCCGCACAGATACGCAGTATTTT
cdr3_aa: CASSLVGARTDTQYF

j_call: TRBJ2-7
d_call: NA
clone_size: NA
cdr3_length: 12
v_call: TRBV5-1
cdr3_nt: TGCGCCAGCAGCTTGAAACCTCACGAGCAGTACTTC
cdr3_aa: CASSLKPHEQYF

j_call: TRBJ2-5
d_call: NA
clone_size: many
cdr3_length: 15
v_call: TRBV23-1
cdr3_nt: TGCGCCAGCAGTCAATCGCTTAGGAAACAAGAGACCCAGTACTTC
cdr3_aa: CASSQSLRKQETQYF

j_call: TRBJ1-5
d_call: NA
clone_size: many
cdr3_length: 14
v_call: TRBV5-6
cdr3_nt: TGTGCCAGCAGCTTGGGTCAGGCCAATCAGCCCCAGCATTTT
cdr3_aa: CASSLGQANQPQHF

j_call: TRBJ2-3
d_call: NA
clone_size: few
cdr3_length: 16
v_call: TRBV7-2
cdr3_nt: TGTGCCAGCAGCTTAATGGCCGGGACGATCACAGATACGCAGTATTTT
cdr3_aa: CASSLMAGTITDTQYF

j_call: TRBJ2-3
d_call: NA
clone_size: once
cdr3_length: 12
v_call: TRBV5-5
cdr3_nt: TGTGCCAGCAGCTTGAGAGAAGATACGCAGTATTTT
cdr3_aa: CASSLREDTQYF

j_call: TRBJ2-7
d_call: TRBD2
clone_size: NA
cdr3_length: 15
v_call: TRBV20-1
cdr3_nt: TGCAGTACTAGAGATGGGGTAGCGGGCGCTTCGGGGCAGTACTTC
cdr3_aa: CSTRDGVAGASGQYF

j_call: TRBJ2-7
d_call: NA
clone_size: few
cdr3_length: 15
v_call: TRBV23-1
cdr3_nt: TGCGCCAGCAGTCAATCCCTTCGATTTCGTCGCGAGCAGTACTTC
cdr3_aa: CASSQSLRFRREQYF

j_call: TRBJ1-5
d_call: NA
clone_size: NA
cdr3_length: 11
v_call: TRBV24-1
cdr3_nt: TGTGCCACCAGAGGCAATCAGCCCCAGCATTTT
cdr3_aa: CATRGNQPQHF

j_call: TRBJ2-1
d_call: NA
clone_size: many
cdr3_length: 12
v_call: TRBV29-1
cdr3_nt: TGCAGCGTCGAGAGCGGCGCAAATGAGCAGTTCTTC
cdr3_aa: CSVESGANEQFF

j_call: TRBJ2-1
d_call: NA
clone_size: many
cdr3_length: 14
v_call: TRBV29-1
cdr3_nt: TGCAGCGCCGCCGGCCCAAGCTCCTACAATGAGCAGTTCTTC
cdr3_aa: CSAAGPSSYNEQFF

j_call: TRBJ2-2
d_call: TRBD2
clone_size: NA
cdr3_length: 17
v_call: TRBV5-6
cdr3_nt: TGTGCCAGCAGCCCCCAGCGGGAGGTACTCCCACACCGGGAGCTGTTTTTT
cdr3_aa: CASSPQREVLPHRELFF

j_call: TRBJ2-1
d_call: NA
clone_size: NA
cdr3_length: 14
v_call: TRBV12-3/TRBV12-4
cdr3_nt: TGTGCCAGCAGTTTATGGCGGGTCTACAATGAGCAGTTCTTC
cdr3_aa: CASSLWRVYNEQFF

j_call: TRBJ2-3
d_call: NA
clone_size: many
cdr3_length: 12
v_call: TRBV20-1
cdr3_nt: TGCAGTGTACCTGTTAGCACAGATACGCAGTATTTT
cdr3_aa: CSVPVSTDTQYF

j_call: TRBJ2-7
d_call: TRBD2
clone_size: many
cdr3_length: 13
v_call: TRBV19
cdr3_nt: TGTGCCAGTAGTATTAGGGGACTACGCGAGCAGTACTTC
cdr3_aa: CASSIRGLREQYF

j_call: TRBJ2-3
d_call: TRBD2
clone_size: NA
cdr3_length: 16
v_call: TRBV18
cdr3_nt: TGTGCCAGCTCCCACCGGAGCGGGAGCGGAACAGATACGCAGTATTTT
cdr3_aa: CASSHRSGSGTDTQYF

j_call: TRBJ2-3
d_call: TRBD2
clone_size: few
cdr3_length: 17
v_call: TRBV11-2
cdr3_nt: TGTGCCAGCAGCATCTGGACTCTCGGGAGGGGGGCAGATACGCAGTATTTT
cdr3_aa: CASSIWTLGRGADTQYF

j_call: TRBJ2-1
d_call: TRBD1
clone_size: NA
cdr3_length: 15
v_call: TRBV5-1
cdr3_nt: TGCGCCAGCAGCACGGACGGGACAGGATACAATGAGCAGTTCTTC
cdr3_aa: CASSTDGTGYNEQFF

j_call: TRBJ2-5
d_call: NA
clone_size: many
cdr3_length: 14
v_call: TRBV6-2/TRBV6-3
cdr3_nt: TGTGCCAGCAGCTTCGGTGGAGGTCAAGAGACCCAGTACTTC
cdr3_aa: CASSFGGGQETQYF

j_call: TRBJ2-2
d_call: TRBD1
clone_size: few
cdr3_length: 15
v_call: TRBV5-1
cdr3_nt: TGCGCCAGCTTTCCAGGGGGAATGAACACCGGGGAGCTGTTTTTT
cdr3_aa: CASFPGGMNTGELFF

j_call: TRBJ2-3
d_call: NA
clone_size: few
cdr3_length: 14
v_call: TRBV7-8
cdr3_nt: TGTGCCAGCAGCTTGGTCAGGACCGCAGATACGCAGTATTTT
cdr3_aa: CASSLVRTADTQYF

j_call: TRBJ2-1
d_call: NA
clone_size: NA
cdr3_length: 12
v_call: TRBV20-1
cdr3_nt: TGCAGTGCTAGTAAGACTACCAATGAGCAGTTCTTC
cdr3_aa: CSASKTTNEQFF

j_call: TRBJ1-3
d_call: NA
clone_size: NA
cdr3_length: 16
v_call: TRBV2
cdr3_nt: TGTGCCAGCAGGTTCAGGATCAGGGCCTCTGGAAACACCATATATTTT
cdr3_aa: CASRFRIRASGNTIYF